The 10 T cell receptor beta chains presented below share a single source sample, sequenced in a study of shared clonotypes between healthy human individuals. Naive CD8 isolation took CD45RO-negative cells positively selected for CCR7 and excluded terminally differentiated effector memory CD45RA+ cells. Sequenced by immunoSEQ multiplex PCR; TCRdb stores in-frame clones only, minus some. The sample includes about 590,000 clones, about 95% of them seen just once. The sequenced sample consisted of naive CD8+ T cells sorted from blood. The receptors come from a young woman in good health.

The count of this clone is one. The chain employs TRBV19 and TRBJ2-1, with 7 bases fitting TRBD1. J was trimmed by 9 bases and V by 5 bases; bases with no gene match: 4. The CDR3 contains 12 residues. Germline V gene lookup returns CDR1 LNHDA and CDR2 SQIVND (reference sequence). CDR3 loop: CASSATGVEQFF. CDR3 nucleotide sequence: TGTGCCAGTAGTGCTACAGGGGTTGAGCAGTTCTTC.

The chain uses TRBV29-1 and TRBJ2-3; TRBD2 agrees at 13 bases. With 5 bases clipped from V and 2 bases from J, the junction kept 10 bases outside the gene matches. The CDR3 covers 17 residues. Looked up from germline, CDR1 is SQVTM and CDR2 is ANQGSEA. The CDR3, as DNA: TGCAGCGTTCCCTCCGGGACTAGCGGGACCATCACAGATACGCAGTATTTT. It is translated as CSVPSGTSGTITDTQYF.

The rearrangement uses TRBV27 and TRBJ2-2, with D hard to call. V lost 7 bases, J lost 7 bases, and 19 bases lay in between. CDR3 length: 15 amino acids. Germline V gives CDR1 MNHEY, CDR2 SMNVEV (reference sequence). The CDR3, as DNA: TGTGCCAGCACTCCTTTTTTTGGGCAAGGCGGGGAGCTGTTTTTT. Protein product: CASTPFFGQGGELFF.

The chain joins TRBV19 to TRBJ2-2; no clear D gene. This CDR3 has 16 residues. Trimming removed 5 bases at V and 7 bases at J, with 20 bases between. Germline CDR1 LNHDA, CDR2 SQIVND (reference sequence). The CDR3 protein is CASSLPDRAGLGELFF. The CDR3 DNA is TGTGCCAGTAGTCTCCCCGATCGCGCCGGGCTCGGGGAGCTGTTTTTT.

This clone came up a few times. The chain uses TRBV5-1 and TRBJ2-7; possible D gene TRBD1, 6 bases. Trimming shortened V by 2 bases and J by 6 bases, and 12 bases separated the two germline ends. Germline CDR1 is SGHRS and CDR2 is YFSETQ. CDR3 size: 13 residues. CDR3 residues: CASSLNRVGEQYF. CDR3 bases: TGCGCCAGCAGCTTAAACAGGGTGGGCGAGCAGTACTTC.

This rearrangement joins TRBV28 to TRBJ2-5, with 10 bases lining up with TRBD1. CDR3 length equals 16 residues. Germline-derived CDR1 and CDR2 are MDHEN and SYDVKM. The junction had 10 bases not matched to a gene; V was cut back by 7 bases and J by 2 bases. The CDR3 loop reads CASTEEGQGRQETQYF. The DNA of the CDR3 is TGTGCCAGCACCGAAGAGGGACAGGGGAGGCAAGAGACCCAGTACTTC.

J is TRBJ2-7 and V is TRBV28, with 7 bases identical to TRBD2. Germline CDR1 and CDR2: MDHEN and SYDVKM. V lost 1 base to trimming and J lost 2 bases; unmatched junction nucleotides: 5. The CDR3 runs 15 residues. CDR3 DNA: TGTGCCAGCAGTTTATTTCTAGCGGTAACCTACGAGCAGTACTTC. Its protein product is CASSLFLAVTYEQYF.

In this sample, this clone turned up once. The chain recombines TRBV2 with TRBJ1-5; D is ambiguous. This CDR3 has 14 amino acids. Trimming left V 6 bases short and J 0 bases short, with 9 bases between. Looked up from germline, CDR1 is SNHLY and CDR2 is FYNNEI. CDR3 DNA sequence: TGTGCCAGCAGCCTCGTGATTAGCAATCAGCCCCAGCATTTT. Protein product: CASSLVISNQPQHF.

The rearrangement links TRBV29-1 to TRBJ2-1; TRBD2 matches at 8 bases. Germline assignment: CDR1 SQVTM and CDR2 ANQGSEA. The V gene end was trimmed by 4 bases and the J gene end by 8 bases; junction bases not matched to a gene: 4. This CDR3 has 12 amino acids. CDR3 loop: CSVATSGYEQFF. The CDR3, as DNA: TGCAGCGTTGCTACTAGCGGCTATGAGCAGTTCTTC.

In its sample, this clone was seen once. The V gene is TRBV6-6, the J gene TRBJ2-5; TRBD1 agrees at 9 bases. The tail of the sequence fits TRBJ2-7 better, so the J call may be wrong. Germline assignment: CDR1 MNHNY and CDR2 SVGAGI (reference sequence). The CDR3 has 15 amino acids. The CDR3 region has the DNA TGTGCCAGCAGTTTACTCCGGGACAGGGTCTACGAGCAGTACTTC. This translates into CASSLLRDRVYEQYF.